These 23 T cell receptor beta chains came from one sample sequenced in a study of blood T cell repertoires in COVID-19. Produced via immunoSEQ multiplex PCR; TCRdb's table is partial and in-frame only. In the table there are 200,000 to 300,000 clones, around 84% of which are singletons. Input material: peripheral blood. Receptors originate from a man in his 60s with acute or convalescent COVID-19.

The chain has TRBV18 and TRBJ2-7; TRBD1 agrees at 7 bases. The V and J ends lost 3 bases and 2 bases, in that order; junction bases with no gene match: 10. The CDR3 covers 16 residues. Germline V lookup: CDR1 KGHSH, CDR2 LQKENI. Here the CDR3 DNA reads TGTGCCAGCTCACCCTCCCCGACAGGGTCGGCCTACGAGCAGTACTTC. Residues: CASSPSPTGSAYEQYF. Variable domain in full (rest from reference TRBV18 and TRBJ2-7): NAGVMQNPRHLVRRRGQEARLRCSPMKGHSHVYWYRQLPEEGLKFMVYLQKENIIDESGMPKERFSAEFPKEGPSILRIQQVVRGDSAAYFCASSPSPTGSAYEQYFGPGTRLTVT.

The chain couples TRBV30 to TRBJ1-3; no definite D call. Germline CDR1 GTSNPN, CDR2 SVGIG (reference sequence). The CDR3 contains 12 residues. With 3 bases removed from V and 7 bases from J, the gap between germline ends came to 10 bases. The CDR3 loop is CAWSPFGNTIYF. The CDR3, as DNA: TGTGCCTGGAGCCCCTTCGGGAACACCATATATTTT.

V is TRBV2 and J is TRBJ2-7; 8 bases are shared with TRBD1. J gave up 0 bases and V 4 bases, and 8 bases lay outside the gene matches. The CDR3 runs to 16 residues. Germline V gene data show CDR1 as SNHLY and CDR2 as FYNNEI. This CDR3 is CASSGEGQESSYEQYF. CDR3 in DNA: TGTGCCAGCAGTGGTGAGGGACAGGAGAGCTCCTACGAGCAGTACTTC.

The chain has TRBV5-4 and TRBJ1-1; weak D call: TRBD1 (6 bases). V was cut by 4 bases and J by 2 bases, with 9 bases left in between. Germline values: CDR1 SGHNT, CDR2 YYREEE (reference sequence). The CDR3 totals 13 residues. CDR3 nucleotide sequence: TGTGCCAGCAGCAGACAGGTTAACACTGAAGCTTTCTTT. Its translation is CASSRQVNTEAFF.

The chain is built from TRBV5-5 and TRBJ1-2; perhaps TRBD1 as D (5 bases). In germline, CDR1 is SGHKS, CDR2 YYEKEE (reference sequence). Trimming pared 4 bases from V and 0 bases from J, leaving 7 bases between. The CDR3 runs to 13 residues. The DNA of the CDR3 is TGTGCCAGCAGCCCGGACACTAACTATGGCTACACCTTC. As protein: CASSPDTNYGYTF.

The chain carries TRBV5-1 and TRBJ1-1; 7 bases are shared with TRBD1. Germline loops: CDR1 SGHRS, CDR2 YFSETQ. The CDR3 has 14 residues. Germline trimming cut 0 bases from V and 3 bases from J; bases unmatched to any gene: 2. The CDR3 sequence is CASSLVGTDTEAFF. Written as DNA, the CDR3 is TGCGCCAGCAGCTTGGTGGGGACAGACACTGAAGCTTTCTTT.

The gene calls are TRBV6-5 and TRBJ1-2, with 7 bases identical to TRBD1. The CDR3 sequence is 15 residues long. Unmatched junction bases numbered 11, after V lost 3 bases and J lost 7 bases. CDR1 and CDR2 from the germline V gene are MNHEY and SVGAGI. CDR3 loop: CASSYHTGAVVGYTF. CDR3 in DNA: TGTGCCAGCAGTTATCATACAGGGGCGGTTGTTGGCTACACCTTC.

The rearrangement links TRBV28 to TRBJ1-1; D remains ambiguous. Germline loops: CDR1 MDHEN, CDR2 SYDVKM. This CDR3 region has 14 residues. Trimming left V 3 bases short and J 1 base short, with 9 bases between. CDR3 residues: CASSLQSGNTEAFF. Here the CDR3 DNA reads TGTGCCAGCAGTTTGCAGTCAGGGAACACTGAAGCTTTCTTT.

The gene calls are TRBV27 and TRBJ2-2, with 8 nucleotides matching TRBD1. V lost 11 bases, J lost 6 bases, and 14 bases stayed unmatched. Germline lookup yields CDR1 MNHEY and CDR2 SMNVEV (reference sequence). The CDR3 contains 15 residues. For the CDR3, the DNA is TGTGCCGGACCACAGGACAGGGTATGGCCCGGGGAGCTGTTTTTT. The encoded protein is CAGPQDRVWPGELFF.

The rearrangement links TRBV5-6 to TRBJ2-7, with 7 bases that match TRBD1. V lost 0 bases and J lost 0; bases outside the gene matches: 9. Germline V lookup: CDR1 SGHDT, CDR2 YYEEEE. This CDR3 contains 17 residues. CDR3 amino acids: CASSLALGQDGSYEQYF. For the CDR3, the DNA is TGTGCCAGCAGCTTGGCACTCGGACAGGACGGCTCCTACGAGCAGTACTTC.

The chain employs TRBV7-9 and TRBJ2-1; either TRBD1 or TRBD2 may fit D (5 bases each). The CDR3 runs 14 residues. Germline V gives CDR1 SEHNR, CDR2 FQNEAQ (reference sequence). V lost 5 bases and J 4 bases, leaving 12 bases between the germline ends. CDR3 DNA: TGTGCCAGCAGCCTAGGGACGGGATACAATGAGCAGTTCTTC. Protein: CASSLGTGYNEQFF.

V gene TRBV18 combines with J gene TRBJ1-2, with D hard to call. Trimming removed 3 bases from V and 0 bases from J, with 14 bases in between. Germline values: CDR1 KGHSH, CDR2 LQKENI. The CDR3 is 16 residues long. CDR3: CASSPQWQSANYGYTF. The CDR3 DNA is TGTGCCAGCTCACCCCAGTGGCAGTCAGCTAACTATGGCTACACCTTC.

The rearrangement joins TRBV18 to TRBJ2-6; the match to TRBD2 covers 8 bases. V shed 1 base and J 1 base; nucleotides not matched to a gene: 9. Germline CDR1 KGHSH, CDR2 LQKENI. This CDR3 comprises 19 residues. CDR3 nucleotides: TGTGCCAGCTCACCACAGGCGGGGGGACTGGGATCTGGGGCCAACGTCCTGACTTTC. The encoded protein is CASSPQAGGLGSGANVLTF.

The V and J genes are TRBV7-6 and TRBJ2-3; 12 bases match TRBD2. The V gene's germline CDR1 is SGHVS and CDR2 FNYEAQ. The CDR3 has 15 residues. Trimming took 5 bases from V and 13 from J; bases not matched to a gene: 13. CDR3 DNA: TGTGCCAGCAGCCCTCTAGCGGGGGGGTCTAGCGGGGAGTATTTT. As protein: CASSPLAGGSSGEYF.

The chain joins TRBV18 to TRBJ2-3; 7 positions match TRBD1. Germline CDR1 and CDR2: KGHSH and LQKENI. The CDR3 contains 16 residues. The V and J ends lost 3 bases and 2 bases, in that order; junction bases with no gene match: 8. CDR3 nucleotide sequence: TGTGCCAGCTCACCGGGACAGACGGCCTACACAGATACGCAGTATTTT. This encodes CASSPGQTAYTDTQYF.

The chain combines TRBV6-5 with TRBJ1-6, with a weak D call TRBD1 (6 bases). This CDR3 is 16 amino acids long. Germline V gene lookup returns CDR1 MNHEY and CDR2 SVGAGI. V was clipped by 4 bases and J by 5 bases, with 15 bases between them. CDR3 in DNA: TGTGCCAGCAGTTTCAGGGGCCCCGGAGATAATTCACCCCTCCACTTT. As protein: CASSFRGPGDNSPLHF.

The chain recombines TRBV7-6 with TRBJ2-1, with 12 bases that match TRBD2. The CDR3 is made up of 14 amino acids. From germline, CDR1 is SGHVS and CDR2 FNYEAQ. With V trimmed by 5 bases and J by 6 bases, 2 bases remained unmatched. The CDR3 nucleotides read TGTGCCAGCAGCCCACTAGCGGGGGGCAATGAGCAGTTCTTC. It specifies CASSPLAGGNEQFF. Variable domain in full (rest from reference TRBV7-6 and TRBJ2-1): GAGVSQSPRYKVTKRGQDVALRCDPISGHVSLYWYRQALGQGPEFLTYFNYEAQQDKSGLPNDRFSAERPEGSISTLTIQRTEQRDSAMYRCASSPLAGGNEQFFGPGTRLTVL.

The table lists this clone with a count of one. The chain joins TRBV4-1 to TRBJ2-1, with 8 bases identical to TRBD1. Germline V gene lookup returns CDR1 MGHRA and CDR2 YSYEKL. The CDR3 is made up of 14 amino acids. The V and J ends lost 7 bases and 4 bases, in that order; junction bases with no gene match: 6. The CDR3 nucleotides are TGCGCCAGCAAAAGGTGGACAGGGTACAATGAGCAGTTCTTC. This gives the protein CASKRWTGYNEQFF.

This chain connects TRBV18 to TRBJ2-3; 12 bases agree with TRBD2. CDR1 is KGHSH and CDR2 is LQKENI in the germline V gene. The CDR3 runs 15 residues. The V gene end was trimmed by 6 bases and the J gene end by 3 bases; junction bases not matched to a gene: 4. CDR3 region: CASSQGLAGTDTQYF. The CDR3, as DNA: TGTGCCAGCTCGCAAGGACTAGCGGGGACAGATACGCAGTATTTT.

This chain joins TRBV5-6 and TRBJ1-2; TRBD1 aligns across 7 bases. This CDR3 is 14 amino acids long. V gave up 3 bases and J gave up 4 bases; unmatched junction bases: 6. Germline CDR1 SGHDT, CDR2 YYEEEE. CDR3 sequence reads: CASSWGTEVYGYTF. DNA for the CDR3: TGTGCCAGCAGCTGGGGGACAGAAGTCTATGGCTACACCTTC.

This clone came up a few times. The chain couples TRBV7-9 to TRBJ2-3; no clear D. With 10 bases removed from V and 3 bases from J, the gap between germline ends came to 8 bases. This CDR3 has 11 amino acids. The germline V gene has CDR1 SEHNR and CDR2 FQNEAQ (reference sequence). The CDR3 DNA follows: TGTGCCACCCTACTGACAGATACGCAGTATTTT. Its protein is CATLLTDTQYF.

The chain carries TRBV15 and TRBJ1-5; D may be TRBD1 (5 bases). Looked up from germline, CDR1 is LNHNV and CDR2 is YYDKDF (reference sequence). This CDR3 spans 18 amino acids. The V end lost 0 bases, the J end lost 3 bases, and 18 bases lay between the germline ends. The CDR3: CATSRDYGTGDFNQPQHF. The CDR3, as DNA: TGTGCCACCAGCAGAGATTATGGGACTGGGGACTTCAATCAGCCCCAGCATTTT.

This chain links TRBV7-9 with TRBJ2-2, with D possibly matching TRBD2 (6 bases). CDR1 and CDR2 (germline): SEHNR, FQNEAQ (reference sequence). V shed 2 bases and J shed 5 bases, with 9 bases lying between them. The CDR3 spans 14 residues. The CDR3 DNA reads as TGTGCCAGCAGCTTAATGGGGAGGACCGGGGAGCTGTTTTTT. This gives the protein CASSLMGRTGELFF.